This T cell receptor (beta chain) was recovered during a study of human T cells and chemical hapten exposure (dated by TCRdb to 2020 to 2022). Concerning the study at large: For sensitization, 2% DPC in acetone was applied to a 2 cm by 2 cm area of upper inner arm skin. Patients additionally received weekly therapeutic DPC doses to the scalp throughout the approximately 25-week study period. Patch testing was done on the upper back using Finn chambers containing 0.01% DPC, and results were scored after 6 days according to International Contact Dermatitis Research Group standards. Alopecia areata with under or over 50% scalp involvement, alopecia totalis and alopecia universalis were represented in the patient cohort, which was mostly female. Libraries were combined into a pool for sequencing, and differences in TCR yield between samples came mainly from small differences in library volumes within the pool. Peripheral blood TCR repertoire changes were tracked in vivo in alopecia patients during primary and secondary sensitization to the hapten diphenylcyclopropenone (DPC). Patient blood was sampled pre-sensitization (week 0) and at 2, 6 and about 24 weeks after DPC sensitization. Blood for TCR sequencing was provided by twenty-nine alopecia patients at one to four time points (pre-sensitization, 2, 6 and 24 weeks). Here is what the overall study found, with its caveats: The number of PT1 expanded TCRs positively correlated with patch test score, significant at thresholds 8, 16 and 32 but not 4. DPC sensitization did not change how many TCRs were above 1 in 1000 frequency, and no evidence was found of alterations in global repertoire structure. Repeated subsampling changed both the strength of the expansion versus patch-test correlation and the threshold at which that correlation became significant. Expanded TCRs formed significantly more large CDR3 similarity clusters than pre-sensitization or healthy control sets, consistent with antigen-driven responses. All patients had alopecia, a presumed autoimmune disease, so their immune response might differ from that of healthy individuals.

This clonotype has just a few counts. Its antigen remains unidentified. Base qualities are not provided; no much larger clone lies one nucleotide away. The time point tag for this specimen amounts to: patch test 1, 2 weeks after DPC sensitization. The sample's treatment or condition label, decoded: therapeutic diphenylcyclopropenone sensitization with weekly scalp DPC. At each patch-test visit, blood was drawn before the patch test was applied. Patients were eligible if aged 18 to 70, diagnosed with alopecia and judged suitable for DPC therapy, and pregnant patients were excluded. Unfractionated whole blood was collected in Tempus Blood RNA tubes, and total RNA was extracted from that blood. Library creation used RACE. The reads were generated on a NextSeq 500. During library preparation, unique molecular identifiers were attached to individual cDNA molecules so that TCRs could be counted in a quantitative, reproducible way. Both TCR alpha and TCR beta chains were sequenced from each blood RNA sample. Processing in the source paper ran as follows. Samples had a median of roughly 99,000 TCRs, with a range from about 23,224 to 750,000. V, J and CDR3 annotation of the TCR reads was carried out using the Decombinator software suite. Every sample was subsampled to the same number of TCRs (28,000) for the PS versus PT1 abundance plots. TCRs were defined as expanded if absent before sensitization and observed at least eight times at the 2-week time point. The public reads were reanalyzed by TCRdb: fastp trimming at Q25, MiXCR alignment, in-frame beta chains only. Rows are combined by CDR3 protein, so each entry shows the most common genes and DNA. TCRdb, not the authors, supplied the V and J calls. This sample gives 80,000 or so distinct CDR3 sequences in total; about 10% of them show up just once. The top ten hold about 4% of the sample.

The sequence derives from a woman aged 50 to 65 with alopecia areata. Some clones in this sample may be carry-over from other donors' samples. The material was whole blood, obtained in connection with sensitization to the hapten diphenylcyclopropenone (DPC).

The CDR3 sequence is CASSGTGTNTGELFF. The nucleotide sequence is TGTGCCAGCAGCGGGACAGGCACCAACACCGGGGAGCTGTTTTTT. The receptor chain draws on TRBV9 and TRBJ2-2; 7 junctional bases match TRBD1. V has 3 bases trimmed and J has 2 bases trimmed; junction bases matching no gene number 4. Looking up the germline V gene yields CDR1 SGDLS and CDR2 YYNGEE. The CDR3 measures 15 amino acids from cysteine to phenylalanine. Only the CDR3 DNA is retained, 45 bases long and in frame from the first base.